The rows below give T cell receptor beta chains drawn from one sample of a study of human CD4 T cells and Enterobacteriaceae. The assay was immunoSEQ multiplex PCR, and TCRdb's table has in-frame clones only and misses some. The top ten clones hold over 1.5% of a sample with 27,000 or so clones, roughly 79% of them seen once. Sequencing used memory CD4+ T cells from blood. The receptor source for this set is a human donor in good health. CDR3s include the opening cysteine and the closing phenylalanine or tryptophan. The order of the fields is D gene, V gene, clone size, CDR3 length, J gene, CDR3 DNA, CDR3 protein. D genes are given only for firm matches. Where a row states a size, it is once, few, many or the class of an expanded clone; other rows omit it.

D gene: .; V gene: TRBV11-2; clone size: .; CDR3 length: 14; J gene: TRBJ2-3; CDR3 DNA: TGTGCCAGCAGCTTAGAGGCTAGCACAGATACGCAGTATTTT; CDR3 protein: CASSLEASTDTQYF
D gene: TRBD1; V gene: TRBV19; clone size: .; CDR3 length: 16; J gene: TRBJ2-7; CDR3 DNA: TGTGCCAGTAGTACCCGGTCGACAGGGTATGGGTACGAGCAGTACTTC; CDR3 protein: CASSTRSTGYGYEQYF
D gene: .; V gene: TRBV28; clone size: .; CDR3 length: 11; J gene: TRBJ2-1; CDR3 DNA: TGTGCCAGCAGTTATGGCAATGAGCAGTTCTTC; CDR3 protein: CASSYGNEQFF
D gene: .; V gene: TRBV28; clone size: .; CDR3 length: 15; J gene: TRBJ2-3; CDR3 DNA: TGTGCCAGCAGTTTCATCCTTACTAGCACAGATACGCAGTATTTT; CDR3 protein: CASSFILTSTDTQYF
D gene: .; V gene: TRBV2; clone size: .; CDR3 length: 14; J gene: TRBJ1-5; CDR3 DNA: TGTGCCAGCAGTGATCGGTATAAGAATCAGCCCCAGCATTTT; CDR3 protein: CASSDRYKNQPQHF
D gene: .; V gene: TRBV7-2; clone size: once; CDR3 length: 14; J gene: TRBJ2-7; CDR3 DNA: TGTGCCAGCAGCTTAGCGGGCGGCTCCTACGAGCAGTACTTC; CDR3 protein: CASSLAGGSYEQYF
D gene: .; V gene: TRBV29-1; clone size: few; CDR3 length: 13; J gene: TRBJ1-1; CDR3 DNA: TGCAGCGTTGAGAGGAGCATGAACACTGAAGCTTTCTTT; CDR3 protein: CSVERSMNTEAFF
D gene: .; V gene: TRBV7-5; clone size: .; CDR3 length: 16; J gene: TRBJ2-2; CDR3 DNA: TGTGTCAGAAGTTGCCGCAGGGACACGAACACCGGGGAGCTGTTTTTT; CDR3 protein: CVRSCRRDTNTGELFF
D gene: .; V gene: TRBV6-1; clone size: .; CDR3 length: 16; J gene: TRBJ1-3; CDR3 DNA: TGTGCCAGCAGTGAACTGGCCCGGGTCTCTGGAAACACCATATATTTT; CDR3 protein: CASSELARVSGNTIYF
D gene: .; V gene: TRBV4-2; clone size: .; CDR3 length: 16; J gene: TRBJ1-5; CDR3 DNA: TGTGCCAGCAGCCATGGGGGGCAGGATAGCAATCAGCCCCAGCATTTT; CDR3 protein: CASSHGGQDSNQPQHF
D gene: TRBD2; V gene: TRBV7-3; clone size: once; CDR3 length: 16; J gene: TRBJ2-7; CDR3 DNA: TGTGCCAGCAGCTCAGGTACTGGGACTAGCGGTTACGAGCAGTACTTC; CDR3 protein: CASSSGTGTSGYEQYF
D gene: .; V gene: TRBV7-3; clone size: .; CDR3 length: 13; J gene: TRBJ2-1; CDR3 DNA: TGTGCCAGCAGCTTAAACCCCTGGGGTGAGCAGTTCTTC; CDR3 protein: CASSLNPWGEQFF
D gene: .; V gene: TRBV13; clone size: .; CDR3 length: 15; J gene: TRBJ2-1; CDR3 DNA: TGTGCCAGCAGCCCTAGCATCTCGAACTACAATGAGCAGTTCTTC; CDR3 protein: CASSPSISNYNEQFF
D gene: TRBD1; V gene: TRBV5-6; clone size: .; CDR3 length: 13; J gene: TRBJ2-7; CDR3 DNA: TGTGCCAGCAGCTGGACAGGTCGATACGAGCAGTACTTC; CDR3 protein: CASSWTGRYEQYF
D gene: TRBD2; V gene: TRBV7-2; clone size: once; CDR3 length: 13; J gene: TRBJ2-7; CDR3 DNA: TGTGCCAGCAGCTGGACTAGCGGGAGCGAGCAGTACTTC; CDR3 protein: CASSWTSGSEQYF
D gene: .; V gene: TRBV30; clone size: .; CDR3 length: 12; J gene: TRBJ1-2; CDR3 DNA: TGTGCCTGGAAACGGGCTAACTATGGCTACACCTTC; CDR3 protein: CAWKRANYGYTF
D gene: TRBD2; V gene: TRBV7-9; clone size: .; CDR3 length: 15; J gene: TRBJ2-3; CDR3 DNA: TGTGCCAGCAGCTCGAGACTAGCGAAGACAGATACGCAGTATTTT; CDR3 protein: CASSSRLAKTDTQYF
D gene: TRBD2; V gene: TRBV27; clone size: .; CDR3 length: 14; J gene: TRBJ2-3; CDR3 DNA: TGTGCCAGCAGTTCCCCGGGACTAGTGAGTACGCAGTATTTT; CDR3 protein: CASSSPGLVSTQYF
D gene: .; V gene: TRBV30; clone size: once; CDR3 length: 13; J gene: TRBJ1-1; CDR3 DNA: TGTGCCTGGAGTCGGACTATGAACACTGAAGCTTTCTTT; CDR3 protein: CAWSRTMNTEAFF
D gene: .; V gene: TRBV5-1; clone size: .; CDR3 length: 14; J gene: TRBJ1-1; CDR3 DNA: TGCGCCAGCAGCTTGGACGGACTGAACACTGAAGCTTTCTTT; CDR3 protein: CASSLDGLNTEAFF
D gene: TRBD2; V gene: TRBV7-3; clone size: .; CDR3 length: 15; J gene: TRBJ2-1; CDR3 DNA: TGTGCCAGCAGTACGAGCGGGAGGGGCTACAATGAGCAGTTCTTC; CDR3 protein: CASSTSGRGYNEQFF
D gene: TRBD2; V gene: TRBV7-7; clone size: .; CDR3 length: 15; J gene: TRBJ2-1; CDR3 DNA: TGTGCCAGCAGCGCTCAGGAGACTAGCGTCAATGAGCAGTTCTTC; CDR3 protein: CASSAQETSVNEQFF
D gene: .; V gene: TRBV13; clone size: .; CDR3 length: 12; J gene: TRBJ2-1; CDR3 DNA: TGTGCCAGCAGCCGTCATACGGATGAGCAGTTCTTC; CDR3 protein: CASSRHTDEQFF